This T cell receptor beta chain was sequenced in a study of blood T cell repertoires in COVID-19. Study as a whole: Acute and convalescent COVID-19 specimens originated in the United States, Italy and Spain.

Generated by immunoSEQ multiplex PCR, the TCRdb table keeps only in-frame clones and is missing some. The data contain roughly 250,000 clones, 80% to 85% of them seen just once; the ten biggest clones take up about 15%. This clone was observed a single time. The origin of this receptor is a person aged 65 to 85 with COVID-19, enrolled during active disease. Sequenced: peripheral blood.

The CDR3: CASNRAGKGDTQYF. In DNA, the CDR3 is TGTGCCAGCAACCGAGCGGGAAAGGGGGATACGCAGTATTTT. The chain uses TRBV7-8 and TRBJ2-3; 7 bases are a match to TRBD2. V lost 7 bases to trimming and J lost 6 bases; unmatched junction nucleotides: 10. There are 14 residues in the CDR3. Germline values: CDR1 SGHVS, CDR2 FQNEAQ.